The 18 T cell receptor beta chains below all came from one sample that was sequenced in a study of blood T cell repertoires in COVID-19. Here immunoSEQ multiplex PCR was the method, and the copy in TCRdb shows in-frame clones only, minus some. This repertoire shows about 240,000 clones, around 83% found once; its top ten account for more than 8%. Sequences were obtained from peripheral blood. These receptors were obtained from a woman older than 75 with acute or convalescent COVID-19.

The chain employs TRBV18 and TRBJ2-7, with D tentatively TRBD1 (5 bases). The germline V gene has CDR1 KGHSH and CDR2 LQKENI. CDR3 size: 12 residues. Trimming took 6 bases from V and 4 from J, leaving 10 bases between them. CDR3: CASSSTEYEQYF. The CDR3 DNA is TGTGCCAGCTCCTCGACAGAGTACGAGCAGTACTTC.

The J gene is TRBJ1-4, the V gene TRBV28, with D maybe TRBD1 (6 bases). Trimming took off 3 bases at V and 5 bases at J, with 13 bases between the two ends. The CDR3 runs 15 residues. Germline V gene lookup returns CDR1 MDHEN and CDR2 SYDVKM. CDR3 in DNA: TGTGCCAGCAGTTTCCCCGGGGGGCGGAATGAAAAACTGTTTTTT. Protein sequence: CASSFPGGRNEKLFF.

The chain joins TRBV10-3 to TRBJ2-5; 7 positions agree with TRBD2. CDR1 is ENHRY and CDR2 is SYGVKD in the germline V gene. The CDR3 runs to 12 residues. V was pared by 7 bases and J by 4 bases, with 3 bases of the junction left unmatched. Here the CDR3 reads CAIMGGGETQYF. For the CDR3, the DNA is TGTGCCATCATGGGGGGGGGAGAGACCCAGTACTTC.

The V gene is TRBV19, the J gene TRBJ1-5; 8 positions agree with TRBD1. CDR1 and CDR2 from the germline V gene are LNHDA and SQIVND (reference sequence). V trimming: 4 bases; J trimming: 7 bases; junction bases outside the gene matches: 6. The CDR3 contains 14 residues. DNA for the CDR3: TGTGCCAGTAGTACAGGGGGCAGAGGCCAGCCCCAGCATTTT. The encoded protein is CASSTGGRGQPQHF.

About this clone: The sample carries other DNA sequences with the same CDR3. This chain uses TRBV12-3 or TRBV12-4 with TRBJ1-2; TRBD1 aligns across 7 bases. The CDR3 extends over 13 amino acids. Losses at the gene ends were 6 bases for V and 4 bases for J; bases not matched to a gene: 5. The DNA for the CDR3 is TGTGCCAGCAGCCCCGGGACAGTCTATGGCTACACCTTC. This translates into CASSPGTVYGYTF.

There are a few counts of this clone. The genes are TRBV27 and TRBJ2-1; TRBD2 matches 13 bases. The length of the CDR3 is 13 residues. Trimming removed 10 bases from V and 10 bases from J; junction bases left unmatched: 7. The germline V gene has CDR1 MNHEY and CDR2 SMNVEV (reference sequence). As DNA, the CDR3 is TGTGCCACCCGGACTAGCGGGGGAGAAGAGCAGTTCTTC. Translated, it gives CATRTSGGEEQFF.

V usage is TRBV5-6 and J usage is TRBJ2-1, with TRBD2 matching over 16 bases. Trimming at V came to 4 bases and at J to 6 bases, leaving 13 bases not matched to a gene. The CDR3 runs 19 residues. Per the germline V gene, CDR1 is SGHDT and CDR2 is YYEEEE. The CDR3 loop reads CASSRPPGLAGGLSNEQFF. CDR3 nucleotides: TGTGCCAGCAGCCGCCCACCGGGACTAGCGGGGGGGCTGAGCAATGAGCAGTTCTTC.

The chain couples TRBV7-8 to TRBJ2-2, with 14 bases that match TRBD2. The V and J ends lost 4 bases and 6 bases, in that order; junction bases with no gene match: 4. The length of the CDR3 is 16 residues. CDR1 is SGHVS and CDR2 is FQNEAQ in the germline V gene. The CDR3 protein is CASSYPGLAGAGELFF. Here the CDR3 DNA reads TGTGCCAGCAGCTACCCGGGACTAGCGGGGGCCGGGGAGCTGTTTTTT. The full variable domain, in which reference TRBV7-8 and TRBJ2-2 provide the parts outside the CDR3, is GAGVSQSPRYKVAKRGQDVALRCDPISGHVSLFWYQQALGQGPEFLTYFQNEAQLDKSGLPSDRFFAERPEGSVSTLKIQRTQQEDSAVYLCASSYPGLAGAGELFFGEGSRLTVL.

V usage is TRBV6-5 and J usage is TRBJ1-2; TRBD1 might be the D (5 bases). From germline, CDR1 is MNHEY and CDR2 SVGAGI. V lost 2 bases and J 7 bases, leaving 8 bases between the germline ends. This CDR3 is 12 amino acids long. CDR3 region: CASSYRGSGYTF. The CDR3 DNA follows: TGTGCCAGCAGTTACAGGGGATCTGGCTACACCTTC.

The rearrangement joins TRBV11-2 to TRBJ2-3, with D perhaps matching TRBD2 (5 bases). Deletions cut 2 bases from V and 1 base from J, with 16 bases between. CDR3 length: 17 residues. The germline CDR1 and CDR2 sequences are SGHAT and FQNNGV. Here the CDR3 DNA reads TGTGCCAGCAGCTTAAGGGCCAGGACTTCCCGCACAGATACGCAGTATTTT. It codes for CASSLRARTSRTDTQYF.

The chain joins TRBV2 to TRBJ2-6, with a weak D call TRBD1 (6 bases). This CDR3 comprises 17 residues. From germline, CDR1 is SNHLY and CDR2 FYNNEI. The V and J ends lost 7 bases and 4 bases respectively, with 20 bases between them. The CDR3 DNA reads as TGTGCCAGCACCCCCCAGAACAGGGTCGGCGGGGCCAACGTCCTGACTTTC. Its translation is CASTPQNRVGGANVLTF. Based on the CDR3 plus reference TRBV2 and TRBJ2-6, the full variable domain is EPEVTQTPSHQVTQMGQEVILRCVPISNHLYFYWYRQILGQKVEFLVSFYNNEISEKSEIFDDQFSVERPDGSNFTLKIRSTKLEDSAMYFCASTPQNRVGGANVLTFGAGSRLTVL.

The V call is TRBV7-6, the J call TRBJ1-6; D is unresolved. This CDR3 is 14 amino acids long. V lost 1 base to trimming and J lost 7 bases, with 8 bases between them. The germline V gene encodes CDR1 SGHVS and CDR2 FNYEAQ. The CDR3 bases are TGTGCCAGCAGCTTAGACGACGGGAATTCACCCCTCCACTTT. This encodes CASSLDDGNSPLHF.

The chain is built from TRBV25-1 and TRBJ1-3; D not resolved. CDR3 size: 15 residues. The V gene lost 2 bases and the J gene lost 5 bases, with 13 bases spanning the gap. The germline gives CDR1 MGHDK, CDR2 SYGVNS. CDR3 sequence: CASSETSFIRNTIYF. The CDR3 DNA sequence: TGTGCCAGCAGTGAAACCAGTTTTATCCGAAACACCATATATTTT.

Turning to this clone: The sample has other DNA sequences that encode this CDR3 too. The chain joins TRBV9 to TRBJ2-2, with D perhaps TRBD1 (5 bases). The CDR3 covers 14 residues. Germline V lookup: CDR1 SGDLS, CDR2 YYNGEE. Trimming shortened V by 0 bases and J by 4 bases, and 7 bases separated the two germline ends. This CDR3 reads CASSVGQFTGELFF. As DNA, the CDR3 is TGTGCCAGCAGCGTAGGACAGTTCACCGGGGAGCTGTTTTTT. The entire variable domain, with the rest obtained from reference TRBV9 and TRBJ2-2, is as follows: DSGVTQTPKHLITATGQRVTLRCSPRSGDLSVYWYQQSLDQGLQFLIQYYNGEERAKGNILERFSAQQFPDLHSELNLSSLELGDSALYFCASSVGQFTGELFFGEGSRLTVL.

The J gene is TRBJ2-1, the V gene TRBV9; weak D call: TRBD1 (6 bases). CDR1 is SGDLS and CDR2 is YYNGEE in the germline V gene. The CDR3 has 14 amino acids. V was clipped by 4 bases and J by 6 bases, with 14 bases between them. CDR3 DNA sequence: TGTGCCAGCAGCTCGCAAGTGGGGGCCAATGAGCAGTTCTTC. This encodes CASSSQVGANEQFF.

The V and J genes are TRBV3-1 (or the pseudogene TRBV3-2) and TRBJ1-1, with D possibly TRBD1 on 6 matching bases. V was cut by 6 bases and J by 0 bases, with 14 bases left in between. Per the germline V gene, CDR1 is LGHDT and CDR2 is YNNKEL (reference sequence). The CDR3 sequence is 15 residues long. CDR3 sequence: CASSRPGQMNTEAFF. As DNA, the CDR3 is TGTGCCAGCAGTCGTCCGGGACAAATGAACACTGAAGCTTTCTTT.

Here the CDR3 reads CASSPRGRGTGELFF. The CDR3 nucleotides are TGTGCCAGCAGCCCAAGGGGGCGCGGCACCGGGGAGCTGTTTTTT. The chain has TRBV11-2 and TRBJ2-2, with 7 bases fitting TRBD1. The CDR3 is 15 residues long. CDR1 and CDR2 (germline): SGHAT, FQNNGV. The ends lost 5 bases at V and 4 bases at J; junction bases unmatched: 7.

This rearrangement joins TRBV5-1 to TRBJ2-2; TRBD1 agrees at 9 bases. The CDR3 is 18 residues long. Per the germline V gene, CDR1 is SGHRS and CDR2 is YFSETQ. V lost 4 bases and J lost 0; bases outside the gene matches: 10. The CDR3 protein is CASSARGQGKSNTGELFF. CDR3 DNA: TGCGCCAGCAGCGCCCGGGGACAGGGTAAATCGAACACCGGGGAGCTGTTTTTT.